Described below is a single TCR beta chain sequence and its context. Its antigen is unknown. The PCR was carried out with 60 Vbeta primers and 13 Jbeta primers. As handled by the study authors: As a later analysis found, there were 60 million to 90 million unique TCR beta chains, of which some 10 million were shared. TCRdb's copy holds only in-frame clones and misses some; the assay was immunoSEQ multiplex PCR. D and trimming come from the DNA, and the V and J calls and clone size come from that table. The sample shows 50,000 to 70,000 clones, roughly two thirds of them seen only once. This sample was included in a study of cytomegalovirus exposure and HLA in healthy donors. General study points: Analyzed later, association rates of TCRs varied across HLA loci, with DRB1 most and HLA-C fewest.

Sequenced: PBMCs. This receptor was obtained from a young man in good health and CMV-seronegative.

CDR3 bases: TGCGCCAGCAGCTTCAACACCTGGGAGAACTACAATGAGCAGTTCTTC. Translated, it gives CASSFNTWENYNEQFF. The V call is TRBV5-1, the J call TRBJ2-1; D possibly corresponds to TRBD2 (5 bases). Trimming removed 2 bases at V and 3 bases at J, with 15 bases between. Per the germline V gene, CDR1 is SGHRS and CDR2 is YFSETQ. CDR3 length equals 16 residues.